This is a list of T cell receptor beta chains from one sample in a study of PD-L1 blockade in urothelial cancer. TCRdb keeps only in-frame clones here, not all; method: immunoSEQ multiplex PCR. This sample carries some 71,000 clones, 85% of them seen once, and the ten largest clones take approximately 6.7%. The specimen was PBMCs, collected around atezolizumab (anti-PD-L1) treatment. All receptors come from a middle-aged man with urothelial cancer. The CDR3 runs from the conserved cysteine through the conserved F or W. A D gene is named only where the DNA matches it firmly. Only some rows state a clone size, as once, few, many or a class for expanded clones.

.	TRBV5-4	TRBJ2-1	.	CASSSPRGLDEQFF	TGTGCCAGCAGCTCCCCTAGGGGTTTGGATGAGCAGTTCTTC
.	TRBV7-3	TRBJ1-1	.	CASSRQMNTEAFF	TGTGCCAGCAGCCGACAGATGAACACTGAAGCTTTCTTT
.	TRBV19	TRBJ1-3	.	CASSPGRWAAGTGNTIYF	TGTGCCAGTAGCCCCGGGCGATGGGCGGCGGGGACTGGAAACACCATATATTTT
.	TRBV28	TRBJ1-2	TRBD1	CASQGANNYGYTF	TGTGCCAGCCAGGGGGCGAATAACTATGGCTACACCTTC
.	TRBV4-3	TRBJ2-3	TRBD1	CASSQDRPSRGTQYF	TGCGCCAGCAGCCAAGATCGGCCTAGCAGGGGGACGCAGTATTTT
.	TRBV27	TRBJ2-1	TRBD2	CASSQREGRNNEQFF	TGTGCCAGCAGCCAGCGGGAGGGCCGGAACAATGAGCAGTTCTTC
.	TRBV5-1	TRBJ2-7	TRBD1	CASSETGTGEGEQYF	TGCGCCAGCAGCGAAACCGGGACAGGGGAAGGCGAGCAGTACTTC
.	TRBV4-2	TRBJ2-1	TRBD2	CASSQGAGGLGSNEQFF	TGTGCCAGCAGCCAAGGCGCGGGAGGGCTTGGATCGAATGAGCAGTTCTTC
.	TRBV28	TRBJ1-1	TRBD1	CASGQGTEGKAFF	TGTGCCAGCGGCCAAGGGACAGAAGGTAAAGCTTTCTTT
.	TRBV2	TRBJ2-2	TRBD1	CASREQGVVGELFF	TGTGCCAGCAGGGAGCAGGGGGTGGTCGGGGAGCTGTTTTTT
.	TRBV28	TRBJ2-7	.	CASSLRGSLYEQYF	TGTGCCAGCAGCCTTAGGGGCAGCCTCTACGAGCAGTACTTC
.	TRBV28	TRBJ2-7	TRBD1	CASSFSLSPRQGISYEQYF	TGTGCCAGCAGTTTTTCCCTTTCTCCTAGACAGGGGATCTCCTACGAGCAGTACTTC
once	TRBV28	TRBJ2-7	TRBD2	CASSLPLAGEGYEQYF	TGTGCCAGCAGTTTACCTCTAGCGGGCGAGGGCTACGAGCAGTACTTC
.	TRBV5-1	TRBJ1-4	TRBD1	CASSPGQGPTNEKLFF	TGCGCCAGCAGCCCGGGACAGGGACCAACTAATGAAAAACTGTTTTTT
.	TRBV16	TRBJ1-5	.	CASSRRDGNQPQHF	TGTGCCAGCAGCCGCAGGGATGGCAATCAGCCCCAGCATTTT
.	TRBV9	TRBJ2-2	.	CASSVLGGPYTGELFF	TGTGCCAGCAGCGTACTTGGAGGGCCCTACACCGGGGAGCTGTTTTTT
.	TRBV5-6	TRBJ1-4	TRBD1	CASRRTGGSEKLFF	TGTGCCAGCAGACGGACAGGGGGCAGTGAAAAACTGTTTTTT
.	TRBV28	TRBJ2-7	.	CASSSPGGLRYEQYF	TGTGCCAGCAGTAGCCCCGGGGGGCTAAGGTACGAGCAGTACTTC
.	TRBV30	TRBJ1-5	.	CAWSVGRDQPQHF	TGTGCCTGGAGTGTAGGGAGGGATCAGCCCCAGCATTTT
.	TRBV25-1	TRBJ1-5	.	CASSGTGPNQPQHF	TGTGCCAGCAGTGGGACTGGCCCCAATCAGCCCCAGCATTTT
.	TRBV27	TRBJ2-3	.	CASSLYPVSTDTQYF	TGTGCCAGCAGTTTATACCCAGTCAGCACAGATACGCAGTATTTT
.	TRBV5-1	TRBJ2-7	TRBD2	CASSLELAGAVGYEQYF	TGCGCCAGCAGCTTGGAGCTAGCGGGAGCGGTAGGGTACGAGCAGTACTTC
.	TRBV7-8	TRBJ2-1	TRBD1	CASSARDRGINNEQFF	TGTGCCAGCAGCGCCCGGGACAGGGGTATCAACAATGAGCAGTTCTTC
.	TRBV5-6	TRBJ1-4	TRBD1	CASSPQGATNEKLFF	TGTGCCAGCAGCCCGCAGGGGGCAACTAATGAAAAACTGTTTTTT
.	TRBV4-1	TRBJ1-3	TRBD1	CASSQGGRGLGNTIYF	TGCGCCAGCAGCCAAGGAGGCAGGGGGCTTGGAAACACCATATATTTT
.	TRBV30	TRBJ2-7	.	CAWKTGPYEQYF	TGTGCCTGGAAAACAGGGCCCTACGAGCAGTACTTC
.	TRBV5-4	TRBJ1-2	.	CASSLPGYGYTF	TGTGCCAGCAGCCTCCCGGGCTATGGCTACACCTTC
.	TRBV30	TRBJ2-1	.	CAWSLMSARANEQFF	TGTGCCTGGAGTTTGATGAGTGCACGAGCGAATGAGCAGTTCTTC
.	TRBV28	TRBJ2-7	.	CASKASSSYEQYF	TGTGCCAGCAAGGCTAGCAGCTCCTACGAGCAGTACTTC
.	TRBV28	TRBJ1-2	TRBD1	CASSLHGQDYGYTF	TGTGCCAGCAGTTTACATGGACAGGACTATGGCTACACCTTC
.	TRBV5-1	TRBJ2-3	.	CASRPGTWGSDTQYF	TGCGCCAGCAGACCGGGGACTTGGGGATCAGATACGCAGTATTTT
.	TRBV19	TRBJ2-3	.	CASRSGSEDTQYF	TGTGCCAGTAGAAGCGGGTCCGAAGATACGCAGTATTTT
.	TRBV5-5	TRBJ1-5	.	CASSLVGGEQPQHF	TGTGCCAGCAGCTTGGTGGGGGGGGAACAGCCCCAGCATTTT
.	TRBV6-5	TRBJ2-1	.	CASSSGIREQFF	TGTGCCAGCAGTTCCGGGATACGAGAGCAGTTCTTC
.	TRBV27	TRBJ2-7	.	CASSFGQAPYEQYF	TGTGCCAGCAGTTTTGGTCAGGCACCCTACGAGCAGTACTTC
once	TRBV6-4	TRBJ1-1	TRBD1	CASSDGGQKKVTEAFF	TGTGCCAGCAGTGACGGGGGACAGAAGAAAGTCACTGAAGCTTTCTTT
.	TRBV5-4	TRBJ1-1	TRBD1	CASSHRDRAVTEAFF	TGTGCCAGCAGCCACCGGGACAGGGCAGTTACTGAAGCTTTCTTT
.	TRBV5-6	TRBJ1-2	.	CASSPDFGVFGYTF	TGTGCCAGCAGCCCGGACTTTGGGGTCTTCGGCTACACCTTC
.	TRBV18	TRBJ2-7	.	CASSPQGQGSDYEQYF	TGTGCCAGCTCACCACAGGGCCAGGGGAGTGATTACGAGCAGTACTTC
.	TRBV30	TRBJ2-3	.	CAWSVLAKWDTQYF	TGTGCCTGGAGTGTACTTGCTAAGTGGGATACGCAGTATTTT
.	TRBV28	TRBJ2-7	TRBD1	CASSGTGTADSSYEQYF	TGTGCCAGCAGCGGTACCGGGACAGCCGATAGCTCCTACGAGCAGTACTTC
.	TRBV27	TRBJ1-5	.	CASSLVGDNQPQHF	TGTGCCAGCAGTTTAGTAGGGGACAATCAGCCCCAGCATTTT
.	TRBV19	TRBJ2-1	TRBD2	CASTVGGPSNEQFF	TGTGCCAGTACTGTGGGAGGGCCGAGCAATGAGCAGTTCTTC
once	TRBV6-6	TRBJ2-1	.	CASSLKLADEQFF	TGTGCCAGCAGTCTCAAACTAGCCGATGAGCAGTTCTTC
.	TRBV18	TRBJ1-4	.	CASSPRPPGKTTNEKLFF	TGTGCCAGCTCACCAAGACCTCCAGGGAAAACAACTAATGAAAAACTGTTTTTT
.	TRBV13	TRBJ1-6	.	CASSLAGPYSPLHF	TGTGCCAGCAGCTTGGCAGGGCCATATTCACCCCTCCACTTT
.	TRBV29-1	TRBJ2-7	.	CSHEGLGGEQYF	TGCAGCCATGAGGGGCTGGGGGGCGAGCAGTACTTC
.	TRBV9	TRBJ1-4	TRBD1	CASSKRPTGTEDEKLFF	TGTGCCAGCAGCAAGAGACCGACCGGGACAGAGGATGAAAAACTGTTTTTT
.	TRBV10-1	TRBJ2-7	.	CASSSSGPNPSSYEQYF	TGCGCCAGCTCAAGTAGCGGACCCAACCCCAGCTCCTACGAGCAGTACTTC
.	TRBV19	TRBJ1-5	TRBD1	CASRLGRQGDVQPQHF	TGTGCCAGTAGATTGGGCCGCCAGGGGGATGTTCAGCCCCAGCATTTT
.	TRBV6-5	TRBJ1-1	.	CATNAGVNTEAFF	TGTGCCACAAATGCGGGGGTGAACACTGAAGCTTTCTTT
.	TRBV7-9	TRBJ1-1	TRBD1	CASSLGHRGFGTEAFF	TGTGCCAGCAGCTTAGGTCACAGGGGATTTGGCACTGAAGCTTTCTTT
once	TRBV6-5	TRBJ1-3	.	CASSSGGPGNTIYF	TGTGCCAGCAGTTCGGGAGGGCCTGGAAACACCATATATTTT
.	TRBV2	TRBJ2-2	TRBD2	CAKGTSGLPGELFF	TGTGCCAAGGGGACTAGCGGCCTTCCCGGGGAGCTGTTTTTT
.	TRBV5-1	TRBJ1-2	.	CASSFPKGELNYGYTF	TGCGCCAGCAGCTTTCCAAAGGGGGAACTTAACTATGGCTACACCTTC